This TCR beta chain was identified during a study of blood T cell repertoires in COVID-19. The germline V and J ends were trimmed by 5 bases and 7 bases, with 8 bases remaining between them. This CDR3 has 11 residues. The germline CDR1 and CDR2 sequences are SGHAT and FQNNGV. This clone is a singleton in its sample. This specimen includes other DNA sequences encoding the same CDR3. Ages ranged from about 18 to 100 years, with residence in 20 to 30 US areas. Cohort 3 donors counted as recovered after two negative PCRs, clearance, or resolved symptoms. Original processing methods: Cell counts per sample came from amplifying reference gene primers. Sequencing was performed with immunoSEQ multiplex PCR; in TCRdb, only in-frame clones are kept and a portion is missing. For V, J and clone size, that table is used; D and trimming come from the DNA. This sample has a few hundred thousand clones, with more than 85% found just once.

The chain has TRBV11-2 and TRBJ1-1; TRBD1 might be the D (5 bases). The receptor comes from a woman aged 55-75 years who had recovered from COVID-19. Specimen: PBMCs or T cells enriched from blood (not recorded which). The CDR3: CASSQGVEAFF. In DNA, the CDR3 is TGTGCCAGCAGCCAGGGCGTTGAAGCTTTCTTT.